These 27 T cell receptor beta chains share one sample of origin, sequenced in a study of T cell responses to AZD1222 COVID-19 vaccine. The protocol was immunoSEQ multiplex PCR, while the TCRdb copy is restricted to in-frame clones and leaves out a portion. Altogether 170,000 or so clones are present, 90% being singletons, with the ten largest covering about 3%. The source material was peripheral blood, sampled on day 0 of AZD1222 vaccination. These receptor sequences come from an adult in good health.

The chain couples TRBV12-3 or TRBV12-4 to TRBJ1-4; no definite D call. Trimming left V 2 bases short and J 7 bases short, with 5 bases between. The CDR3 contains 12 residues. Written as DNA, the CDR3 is TGTGCCAGCAGTTTATATGGTGAAAAACTGTTTTTT. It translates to CASSLYGEKLFF.

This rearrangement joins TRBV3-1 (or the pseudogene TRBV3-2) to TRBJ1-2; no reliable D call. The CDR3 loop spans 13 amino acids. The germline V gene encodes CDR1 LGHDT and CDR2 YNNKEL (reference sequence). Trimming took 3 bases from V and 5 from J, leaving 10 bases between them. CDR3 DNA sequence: TGTGCCAGCAGCCAGGGCAGGTTTTATGGCTACACCTTC. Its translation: CASSQGRFYGYTF.

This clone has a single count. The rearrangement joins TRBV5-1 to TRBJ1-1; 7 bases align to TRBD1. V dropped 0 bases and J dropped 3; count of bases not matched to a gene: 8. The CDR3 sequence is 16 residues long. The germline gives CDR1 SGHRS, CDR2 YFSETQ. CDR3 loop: CASSLDGTAEDTEAFF. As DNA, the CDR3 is TGCGCCAGCAGCTTGGACGGGACAGCTGAGGACACTGAAGCTTTCTTT.

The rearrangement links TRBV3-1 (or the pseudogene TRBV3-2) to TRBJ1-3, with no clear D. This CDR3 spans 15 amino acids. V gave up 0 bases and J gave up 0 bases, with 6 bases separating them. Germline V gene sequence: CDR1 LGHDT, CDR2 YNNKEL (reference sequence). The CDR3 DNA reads TGTGCCAGCAGCCAAGACAGCCTCTCTGGAAACACCATATATTTT. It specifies CASSQDSLSGNTIYF.

In nucleotides, the CDR3 is TGCGCCAGCAGCGTGATACTGAGCTCCTACAATGAGCAGTTCTTC. Protein sequence: CASSVILSSYNEQFF. The J gene is TRBJ2-1, the V gene TRBV4-3, with D unclear. Germline values: CDR1 LGHNA, CDR2 YSLEER. V lost 5 bases and J 0 bases, leaving 11 bases between the germline ends. This CDR3 has 15 amino acids.

CDR3 coding DNA: TGTGCCAGCAGTTCCCCGAGGGGGCGGGATGAAGCTTTCTTT. Translating it yields CASSSPRGRDEAFF. The chain couples TRBV7-8 to TRBJ1-1; 7 bases align to TRBD1. Unmatched junction bases numbered 11, after V lost 6 bases and J lost 7 bases. Germline CDR1 reads SGHVS; CDR2 reads FQNEAQ. This CDR3 region has 14 residues.

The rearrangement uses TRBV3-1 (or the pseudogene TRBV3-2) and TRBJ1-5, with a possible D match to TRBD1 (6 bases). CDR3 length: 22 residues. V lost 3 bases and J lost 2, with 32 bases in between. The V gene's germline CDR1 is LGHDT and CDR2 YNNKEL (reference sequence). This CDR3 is CASSHKLWSGALWVCCNQPQHF. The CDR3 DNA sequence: TGTGCCAGCAGCCACAAACTATGGTCAGGGGCTCTTTGGGTCTGCTGCAATCAGCCCCAGCATTTT.

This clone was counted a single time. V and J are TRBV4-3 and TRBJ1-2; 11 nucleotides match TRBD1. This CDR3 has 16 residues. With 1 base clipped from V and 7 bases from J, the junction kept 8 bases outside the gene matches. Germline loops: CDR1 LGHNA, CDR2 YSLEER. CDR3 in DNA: TGCGCCAGCAGCCAAGGGGAGGACAGGGGGCAGGGTGGCTACACCTTC. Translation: CASSQGEDRGQGGYTF.

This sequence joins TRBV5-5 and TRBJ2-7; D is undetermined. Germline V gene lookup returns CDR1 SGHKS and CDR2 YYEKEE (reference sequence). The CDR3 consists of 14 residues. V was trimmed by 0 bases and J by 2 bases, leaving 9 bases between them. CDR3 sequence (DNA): TGTGCCAGCAGCTTGGGAGGAAAAGCCTACGAGCAGTACTTC. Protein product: CASSLGGKAYEQYF.

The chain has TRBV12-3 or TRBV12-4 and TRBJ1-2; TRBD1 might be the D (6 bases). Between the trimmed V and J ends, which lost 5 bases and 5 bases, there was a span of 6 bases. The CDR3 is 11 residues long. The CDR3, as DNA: TGTGCCAGCAGTACAGGGTATGGCTACACCTTC. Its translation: CASSTGYGYTF.

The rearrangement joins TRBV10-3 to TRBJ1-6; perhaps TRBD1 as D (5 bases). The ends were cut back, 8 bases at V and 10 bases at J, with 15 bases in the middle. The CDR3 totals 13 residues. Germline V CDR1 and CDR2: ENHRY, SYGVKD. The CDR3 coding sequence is TGTGCCATCGGGGGGTTCGGAGGCTCACCCCTCCACTTT. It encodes CAIGGFGGSPLHF.

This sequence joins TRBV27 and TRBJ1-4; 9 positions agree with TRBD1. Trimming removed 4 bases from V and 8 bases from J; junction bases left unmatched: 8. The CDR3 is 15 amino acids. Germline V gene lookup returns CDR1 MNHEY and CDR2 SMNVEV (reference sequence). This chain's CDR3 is CASSSRDRVEEKLFF. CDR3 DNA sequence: TGTGCCAGCAGTTCCCGGGACAGGGTTGAGGAAAAACTGTTTTTT.

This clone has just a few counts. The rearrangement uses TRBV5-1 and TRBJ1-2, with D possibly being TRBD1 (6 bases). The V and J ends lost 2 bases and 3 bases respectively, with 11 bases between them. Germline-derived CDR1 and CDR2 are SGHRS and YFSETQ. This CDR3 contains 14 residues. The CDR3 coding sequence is TGCGCCAGCAGCTTATCCGGGGGCGACTATGGCTACACCTTC. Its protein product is CASSLSGGDYGYTF.

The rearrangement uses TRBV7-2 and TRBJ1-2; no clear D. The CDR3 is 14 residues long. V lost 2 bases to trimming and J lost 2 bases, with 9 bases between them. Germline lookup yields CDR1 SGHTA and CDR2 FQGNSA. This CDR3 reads CASSLTVGNYGYTF. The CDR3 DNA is TGTGCCAGCAGCTTAACCGTAGGAAACTATGGCTACACCTTC.

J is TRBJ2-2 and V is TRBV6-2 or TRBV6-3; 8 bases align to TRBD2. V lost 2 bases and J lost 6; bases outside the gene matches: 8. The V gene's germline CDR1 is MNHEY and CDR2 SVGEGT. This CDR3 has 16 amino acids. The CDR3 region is CASSYSMGLGSGELFF. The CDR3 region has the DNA TGTGCCAGCAGTTACAGTATGGGACTAGGGTCCGGGGAGCTGTTTTTT.

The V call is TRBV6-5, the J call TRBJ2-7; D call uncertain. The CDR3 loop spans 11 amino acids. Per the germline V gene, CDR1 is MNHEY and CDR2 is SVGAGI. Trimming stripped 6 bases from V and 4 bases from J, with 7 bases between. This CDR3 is CASRQKYEQYF. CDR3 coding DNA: TGTGCCAGCAGGCAAAAATACGAGCAGTACTTC.

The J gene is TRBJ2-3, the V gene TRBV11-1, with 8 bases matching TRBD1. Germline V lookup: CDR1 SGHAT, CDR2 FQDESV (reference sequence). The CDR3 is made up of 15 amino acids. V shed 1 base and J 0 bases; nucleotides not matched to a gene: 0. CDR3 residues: CASSLGDRSTDTQYF. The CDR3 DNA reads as TGTGCCAGCAGCTTAGGGGACAGGAGCACAGATACGCAGTATTTT. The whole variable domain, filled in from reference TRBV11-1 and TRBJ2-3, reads EAEVAQSPRYKITEKSQAVAFWCDPISGHATLYWYRQILGQGPELLVQFQDESVVDDSQLPKDRFSAERLKGVDSTLKIQPAELGDSAMYLCASSLGDRSTDTQYFGPGTRLTVL.

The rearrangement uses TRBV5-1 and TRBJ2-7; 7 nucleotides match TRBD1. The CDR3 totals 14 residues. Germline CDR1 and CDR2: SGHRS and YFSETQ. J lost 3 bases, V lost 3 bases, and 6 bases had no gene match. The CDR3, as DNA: TGCGCCAGCAGCTACGGGACAGCAAACTACGAGCAGTACTTC. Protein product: CASSYGTANYEQYF.

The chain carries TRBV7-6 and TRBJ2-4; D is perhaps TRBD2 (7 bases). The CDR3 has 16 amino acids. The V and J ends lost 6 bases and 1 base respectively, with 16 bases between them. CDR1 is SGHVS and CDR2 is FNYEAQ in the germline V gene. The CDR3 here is CASSSRAGAAKNIQYF. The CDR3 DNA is TGTGCCAGCAGTTCAAGGGCGGGGGCGGCCAAAAACATTCAGTACTTC. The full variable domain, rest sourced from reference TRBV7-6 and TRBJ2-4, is GAGVSQSPRYKVTKRGQDVALRCDPISGHVSLYWYRQALGQGPEFLTYFNYEAQQDKSGLPNDRFSAERPEGSISTLTIQRTEQRDSAMYRCASSSRAGAAKNIQYFGAGTRLSVL.

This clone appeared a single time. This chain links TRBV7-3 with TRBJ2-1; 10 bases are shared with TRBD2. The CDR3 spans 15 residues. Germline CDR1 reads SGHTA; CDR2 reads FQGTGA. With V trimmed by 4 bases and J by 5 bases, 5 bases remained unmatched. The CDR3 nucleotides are TGTGCCAGCAGCTCGACTAGCGGGTATAACAATGAGCAGTTCTTC. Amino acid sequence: CASSSTSGYNNEQFF.

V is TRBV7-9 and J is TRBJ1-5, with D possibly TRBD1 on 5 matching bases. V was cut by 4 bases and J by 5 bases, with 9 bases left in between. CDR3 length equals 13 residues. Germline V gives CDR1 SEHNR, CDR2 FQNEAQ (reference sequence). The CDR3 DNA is TGTGCCAGCAGCTGGGGCGGAGATCAGCCCCAGCATTTT. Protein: CASSWGGDQPQHF. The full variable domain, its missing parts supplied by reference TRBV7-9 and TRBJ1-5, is DTGVSQNPRHKITKRGQNVTFRCDPISEHNRLYWYRQTLGQGPEFLTYFQNEAQLEKSRLLSDRFSAERPKGSFSTLEIQRTEQGDSAMYLCASSWGGDQPQHFGDGTRLSIL.

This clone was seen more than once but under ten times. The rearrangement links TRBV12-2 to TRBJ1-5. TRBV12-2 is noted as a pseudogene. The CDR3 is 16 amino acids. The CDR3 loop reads CASRPRGPWGNQPQHF. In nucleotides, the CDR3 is TGTGCAAGTCGCCCCCGGGGCCCGTGGGGCAATCAGCCCCAGCATTTT.

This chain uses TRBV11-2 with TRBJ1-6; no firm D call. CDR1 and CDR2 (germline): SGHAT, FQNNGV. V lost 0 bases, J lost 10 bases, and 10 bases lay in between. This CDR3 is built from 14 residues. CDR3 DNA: TGTGCCAGCAGCTTAGATCCGGGTTTATCACCCCTCCACTTT. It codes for CASSLDPGLSPLHF.

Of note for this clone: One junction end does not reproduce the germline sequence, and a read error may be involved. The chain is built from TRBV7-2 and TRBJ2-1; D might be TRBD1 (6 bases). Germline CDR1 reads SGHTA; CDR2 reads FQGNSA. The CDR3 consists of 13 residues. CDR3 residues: CASSLGRGPGEIF. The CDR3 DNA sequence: TGTGCCAGCAGCTTGGGGCGAGGACCAGGGGAGATCTTC.

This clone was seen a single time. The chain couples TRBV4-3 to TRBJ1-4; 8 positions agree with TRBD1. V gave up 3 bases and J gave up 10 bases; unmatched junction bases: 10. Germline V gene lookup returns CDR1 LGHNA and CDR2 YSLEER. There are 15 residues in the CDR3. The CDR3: CASSQGGRGQGKLFF. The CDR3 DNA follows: TGCGCCAGCAGCCAGGGGGGCAGGGGGCAAGGAAAACTGTTTTTT.

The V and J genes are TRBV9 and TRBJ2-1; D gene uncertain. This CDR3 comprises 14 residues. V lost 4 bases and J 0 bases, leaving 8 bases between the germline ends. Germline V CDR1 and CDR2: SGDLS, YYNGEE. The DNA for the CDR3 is TGTGCCAGCAGCCCATCCAGCTCCTACAATGAGCAGTTCTTC. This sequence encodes CASSPSSSYNEQFF.

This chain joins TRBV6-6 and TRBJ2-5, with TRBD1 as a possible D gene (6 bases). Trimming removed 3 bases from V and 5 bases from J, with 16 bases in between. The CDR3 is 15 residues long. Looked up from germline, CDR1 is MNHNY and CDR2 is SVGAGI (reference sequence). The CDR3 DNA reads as TGTGCCAGCAGTTATGGAGGAGGCAGGGGCGAGACCCAGTACTTC. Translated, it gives CASSYGGGRGETQYF.